Presented here are 4 T cell receptor beta chains from one specimen sequenced in a study of blood T cell repertoires in COVID-19. The assay was immunoSEQ multiplex PCR, and TCRdb's table has in-frame clones only and misses some. The sample carries hundreds of thousands of clones, roughly 85% recorded once. The specimen was PBMCs or T cells enriched from blood (not recorded which). Source of these receptors: a woman between 50 and 59 years old who had recovered from COVID-19.

V gene TRBV5-1 combines with J gene TRBJ2-1, with a weak D call TRBD2 (6 bases). The CDR3 runs 13 residues. Germline values: CDR1 SGHRS, CDR2 YFSETQ. V lost 4 bases to trimming and J lost 4 bases, with 9 bases between them. This CDR3 reads CASSRDLYNEQFF. For the CDR3, the DNA is TGCGCCAGCAGCCGGGACTTGTACAATGAGCAGTTCTTC.

The genes are TRBV10-1 and TRBJ2-1; 7 bases match TRBD2. Trimming took 10 bases from V and 3 from J; bases not matched to a gene: 18. The CDR3 has 17 amino acids. CDR1 and CDR2 (germline): WNHNN, SYGVQD (reference sequence). CDR3 in DNA: TGCGCCATCCCCCTCGCGGGAGATAAGGTATACTACAATGAGCAGTTCTTC. As protein: CAIPLAGDKVYYNEQFF.

The CDR3 coding sequence is TGTGCCAGCAGTTACAGGGTCAATCAGCCCCAGCATTTT. This gives the protein CASSYRVNQPQHF. The chain recombines TRBV12-3 or TRBV12-4 with TRBJ1-5; possibly TRBD1 for D (6 bases). The V gene lost 4 bases and the J gene lost 3 bases, with 7 bases spanning the gap. The CDR3 totals 13 residues.

The chain links TRBV5-1 to TRBJ1-1, with D maybe TRBD1 (5 bases). Germline loops: CDR1 SGHRS, CDR2 YFSETQ. V was clipped by 1 base and J by 1 base, with 11 bases between them. CDR3 size: 15 residues. The CDR3 coding sequence is TGCGCCAGCAGCTTGTTCCTCAGGGCGAACACTGAAGCTTTCTTT. Translation gives CASSLFLRANTEAFF. The whole variable domain, remainder taken from reference TRBV5-1 and TRBJ1-1, is KAGVTQTPRYLIKTRGQQVTLSCSPISGHRSVSWYQQTPGQGLQFLFEYFSETQRNKGNFPGRFSGRQFSNSRSEMNVSTLELGDSALYLCASSLFLRANTEAFFGQGTRLTVV.